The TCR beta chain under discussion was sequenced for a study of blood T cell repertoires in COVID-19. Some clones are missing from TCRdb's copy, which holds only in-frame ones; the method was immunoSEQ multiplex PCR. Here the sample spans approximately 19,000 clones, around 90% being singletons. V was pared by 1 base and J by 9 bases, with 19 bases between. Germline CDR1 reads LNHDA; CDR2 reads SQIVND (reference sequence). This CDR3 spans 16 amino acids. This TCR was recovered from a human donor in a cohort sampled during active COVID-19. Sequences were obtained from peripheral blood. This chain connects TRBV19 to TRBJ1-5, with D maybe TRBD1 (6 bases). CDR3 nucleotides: TGTGCCAGTAGTATAGGCGGGGGGCTAGGGTCGGGGCCCCAGCATTTT. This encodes CASSIGGGLGSGPQHF.